These T cell receptor beta chains were read from a single sample in a study of blood T cell repertoires in COVID-19. The data were produced by immunoSEQ multiplex PCR, yet TCRdb's version contains in-frame clones alone and is incomplete. The data show about 150,000 clones, around 83% seen once. The specimen sequenced was peripheral blood. Receptors originate from a woman between 55 and 75 years old with COVID-19, enrolled during active disease. Each CDR3 is given with its conserved first and last residue. The D gene is left open where the match is weak. Rows may omit the clone size; those that give it use once, few, many or a size class.

J: TRBJ1-2
V: TRBV4-1
D: .
size: .
DNA: TGCGCCAGCAGCCTAGGGGCCGGGAACTATGGCTACACCTTC
CDR3: CASSLGAGNYGYTF

J: TRBJ1-1
V: TRBV9
D: TRBD1
size: .
DNA: TGTGCCAGCAGCGTAGGTCCAGACAGGGCTGAAGCTTTCTTT
CDR3: CASSVGPDRAEAFF

J: TRBJ1-1
V: TRBV14
D: .
size: .
DNA: TGTGCCAGCAGCCACCGAAGCGGAGTTGGGAACACTGAAGCTTTCTTT
CDR3: CASSHRSGVGNTEAFF

J: TRBJ2-1
V: TRBV11-3
D: TRBD1
size: .
DNA: TGTGCCAGCAGCTTAGTTGGGACAGGGGGGTCAAGGAATGAGCAGTTCTTC
CDR3: CASSLVGTGGSRNEQFF

J: TRBJ1-1
V: TRBV5-1
D: .
size: .
DNA: TGCGCCAGCAGCTTGAGTGTTAGTTCGAACACTGAAGCTTTCTTT
CDR3: CASSLSVSSNTEAFF

J: TRBJ1-4
V: TRBV19
D: TRBD1
size: .
DNA: TGTGCCAGTAGCGGTATGGGACAGGGGGCAACTAATGAAAAACTGTTTTTT
CDR3: CASSGMGQGATNEKLFF

J: TRBJ1-5
V: TRBV9
D: .
size: .
DNA: TGTGCCAGCAGCGTAGGCCCCAACACGCAGCCCCAGCATTTT
CDR3: CASSVGPNTQPQHF

J: TRBJ1-6
V: TRBV4-1
D: TRBD1
size: .
DNA: TGCGCCAGCAGCCAATCTTGGACAGGAGAGAGCTCCTATAATTCACCCCTCCACTTT
CDR3: CASSQSWTGESSYNSPLHF

J: TRBJ1-2
V: TRBV6-1
D: .
size: .
DNA: TGTGCCAGCAGTGACAGGGCCCTAGCTAACTATGGCTACACCTTC
CDR3: CASSDRALANYGYTF

J: TRBJ2-7
V: TRBV13
D: .
size: .
DNA: TGTGCCAGCAGCTCCGGGAAACACTACGAGCAGTACTTC
CDR3: CASSSGKHYEQYF

J: TRBJ1-4
V: TRBV5-6
D: .
size: .
DNA: TGTGCCAGCAGCTGGGCAGGGTATAATGAAAAACTGTTTTTT
CDR3: CASSWAGYNEKLFF

J: TRBJ1-2
V: TRBV15
D: TRBD1
size: .
DNA: TGTGCCACCAGCTTCCTCCAGGGGGGAGAGTATGGCTACACCTTC
CDR3: CATSFLQGGEYGYTF

J: TRBJ2-5
V: TRBV10-3
D: TRBD2
size: .
DNA: TGTGCCATCAGTTCCGCGGGGGGGGGTAGAGAGACCCAGTACTTC
CDR3: CAISSAGGGRETQYF

J: TRBJ1-5
V: TRBV19
D: .
size: .
DNA: TGTGCCGTGGGAACAGGGATGGGCTATCAGCCCCAGCATTTT
CDR3: CAVGTGMGYQPQHF

J: TRBJ2-1
V: TRBV11-3
D: TRBD2
size: .
DNA: TGTGCCAGCAGCTTAGATGAACTAGCGGGACGATACGAGCAGTTCTTC
CDR3: CASSLDELAGRYEQFF

J: TRBJ1-1
V: TRBV5-8
D: .
size: .
DNA: TGTGCCAGCAGCTTGTCCGGGTGGTACACTGAAGCTTTCTTT
CDR3: CASSLSGWYTEAFF

J: TRBJ1-5
V: TRBV20-1
D: TRBD1
size: once
DNA: TGCAGTGCTAGTGAGCGGGGACAGGGGGTCTTCAATCAGCCCCAGCATTTT
CDR3: CSASERGQGVFNQPQHF

J: TRBJ2-3
V: TRBV13
D: TRBD2
size: .
DNA: TGTGCCAGCAGCTCTTCCGGGACTAATTCCGATACGCAGTATTTT
CDR3: CASSSSGTNSDTQYF

J: TRBJ1-2
V: TRBV6-5
D: .
size: .
DNA: TGTGCCAGCAGCCACGGAGCAGAGAACTATGGCTACACCTTC
CDR3: CASSHGAENYGYTF